These 24 T cell receptor beta chains were all obtained from the same sample, sequenced in a study of shared clonotypes between healthy human individuals. TCRdb keeps only in-frame clones here, not all; method: immunoSEQ multiplex PCR. The sample includes approximately 640,000 clones, about three quarters seen only once; the top ten take about 1.8%. The specimen sequenced was memory CD4+ T cells sorted from blood. Stated subset: CD45RA-negative fraction. These receptors came from a woman aged 30 to 39 in good health.

This clone was observed a handful of times. The J gene is TRBJ1-2, the V gene TRBV9; D is possibly TRBD1 (5 bases). Trimming took 4 bases from V and 0 from J, leaving 13 bases between them. The CDR3 contains 15 residues. CDR1 SGDLS and CDR2 YYNGEE come from the germline V gene. In nucleotides, the CDR3 is TGTGCCAGCAGCTCACAGGTTACAGCTAACTATGGCTACACCTTC. It is translated as CASSSQVTANYGYTF.

A remark on this clone: The sample contains more than one DNA sequence encoding this CDR3. This sequence joins TRBV30 and TRBJ2-5; TRBD2 matches 12 bases. The DNA matches TRBJ2-7 better at its end, which makes the J call doubtful. Germline V gene data show CDR1 as GTSNPN and CDR2 as SVGIG (reference sequence). CDR3 length equals 14 residues. CDR3 loop: CAWSAGLAGYEQYF. CDR3 in DNA: TGTGCCTGGAGTGCGGGACTAGCGGGCTACGAGCAGTACTTC.

This clone appeared a few times. This CDR3 is CASSPTHATNEKLFF. DNA of the CDR3: TGTGCCAGCAGTCCCACCCACGCAACTAATGAAAAACTGTTTTTT. This chain links TRBV28 with TRBJ1-4, with D unclear. Per the germline V gene, CDR1 is MDHEN and CDR2 is SYDVKM. Trimming left V 5 bases short and J 0 bases short, with 10 bases between. There are 15 residues in the CDR3.

The chain joins TRBV30 to TRBJ2-5; the D gene could be TRBD1 or TRBD2 (5 bases each). The CDR3 loop spans 13 amino acids. CDR1 is GTSNPN, CDR2 SVGIG, per germline (reference sequence). V gave up 4 bases and J gave up 2 bases, with 11 bases separating them. The CDR3 loop is CAWNFEGQETQYF. CDR3 nucleotide sequence: TGTGCCTGGAATTTTGAGGGGCAAGAGACCCAGTACTTC.

This chain joins TRBV6-4 and TRBJ1-1; TRBD1 might be the D (5 bases). Germline V lookup: CDR1 MRHNA, CDR2 SNTAGT. The CDR3 totals 19 residues. V was shortened by 0 bases and J by 1 base, with 21 bases between the two germline ends. The CDR3 DNA follows: TGTGCCAGCAGTGACTCCCAGGGAGAAAGAATTCACGGGAACACTGAAGCTTTCTTT. Encoded protein: CASSDSQGERIHGNTEAFF.

The V gene is TRBV18, the J gene TRBJ2-5, with D unresolved. CDR3 length: 14 residues. The germline CDR1 and CDR2 sequences are KGHSH and LQKENI. V was shortened by 3 bases and J by 3 bases, with 11 bases between the two germline ends. The CDR3 loop is CASSPRTRKETQYF. CDR3 coding DNA: TGTGCCAGCTCACCTCGGACCAGAAAAGAGACCCAGTACTTC.

This CDR3 reads CASSKHRGLGAFF. In DNA, the CDR3 is TGTGCCAGCAGTAAACACAGGGGACTAGGGGCTTTCTTT. The chain couples TRBV28 to TRBJ1-1, with 7 bases lining up with TRBD1. The CDR3 is 13 residues long. V was clipped by 5 bases and J by 11 bases; unmatched bases: 11. CDR1 is MDHEN, CDR2 SYDVKM, per germline.

This chain links TRBV6-5 with TRBJ1-2, with 7 bases matching TRBD1. This CDR3 is built from 16 residues. The V and J ends lost 2 bases and 2 bases, in that order; junction bases with no gene match: 8. The V gene's germline CDR1 is MNHEY and CDR2 SVGAGI. The CDR3 sequence is CASSYTFTGVNYGYTF. For the CDR3, the DNA is TGTGCCAGCAGTTACACATTCACAGGGGTAAACTATGGCTACACCTTC.

The rearrangement uses TRBV7-3 and TRBJ2-1, with D possibly matching TRBD2 (6 bases). CDR1 is SGHTA, CDR2 FQGTGA, per germline. The CDR3 spans 16 residues. The germline V and J ends were trimmed by 2 bases and 2 bases, with 13 bases remaining between them. CDR3 loop: CASSLYTSKAYNEQFF. In nucleotides, the CDR3 is TGTGCCAGCAGCTTATATACTAGCAAAGCCTACAATGAGCAGTTCTTC.

V usage is TRBV15 and J usage is TRBJ2-4; the D gene is possibly TRBD1 (5 bases). The V and J ends lost 4 bases and 8 bases respectively, with 15 bases between them. CDR3 length: 14 residues. Germline assignment: CDR1 LNHNV and CDR2 YYDKDF (reference sequence). Here the CDR3 reads CATSTPGLGDIQYF. CDR3 bases: TGTGCCACCAGCACACCAGGGCTAGGGGACATTCAGTACTTC.

This rearrangement joins TRBV7-9 to TRBJ2-5; D gene ambiguous. The CDR3 length is 14 residues. Trimming shortened V by 5 bases and J by 3 bases, and 13 bases separated the two germline ends. CDR1 and CDR2 from the germline V gene are SEHNR and FQNEAQ (reference sequence). Written as DNA, the CDR3 is TGTGCCAGCAGCCCCCTAGTGCGCGAAGAGACCCAGTACTTC. Its protein is CASSPLVREETQYF.

J is TRBJ1-6 and V is TRBV6-5, with D perhaps TRBD1 (5 bases). Germline assignment: CDR1 MNHEY and CDR2 SVGAGI. This CDR3 is built from 15 residues. Trimming took 6 bases from V and 4 from J, leaving 13 bases between them. CDR3 in DNA: TGTGCCAGCAGCTCCGGACAACGGTATAATTCACCCCTCCACTTT. It yields the protein CASSSGQRYNSPLHF.

This clone was detected many times. The rearrangement links TRBV6-5 to TRBJ2-2; 11 bases line up with TRBD2. Germline-derived CDR1 and CDR2 are MNHEY and SVGAGI. Losses at the gene ends were 0 bases for V and 5 bases for J; bases not matched to a gene: 2. The CDR3 consists of 16 residues. CDR3 residues: CASSYSTSGTTGELFF. The CDR3 DNA is TGTGCCAGCAGTTACTCGACTAGCGGGACGACCGGGGAGCTGTTTTTT.

Of note for this clone: A far larger clone is one base from this, pointing to a likely read error. The V and J genes are TRBV2 and TRBJ2-3; 9 nucleotides align to TRBD2. The CDR3 has 18 amino acids. The germline V gene has CDR1 SNHLY and CDR2 FYNNEI. CDR3: CANSETASGINPTDTQYF. The CDR3 bases are TGTGCCAACAGTGAAACGGCTAGCGGGATAAATCCCACAGATACGCAGTATTTT.

The J gene is TRBJ1-2, the V gene TRBV6-1; D gene ambiguous. Germline CDR1 reads MNHNS; CDR2 reads SASEGT. The V end lost 7 bases, the J end lost 2 bases, and 14 bases lay between the germline ends. The CDR3 length is 14 residues. CDR3 loop: CASKALEVNYGYTF. The CDR3 DNA sequence: TGTGCCAGCAAGGCGTTAGAGGTGAACTATGGCTACACCTTC.

The CDR3 protein is CASSLAPTTNEQFF. CDR3 coding DNA: TGTGCCAGCAGCTTAGCCCCGACAACCAATGAGCAGTTCTTC. V usage is TRBV7-6 and J usage is TRBJ2-1; D is uncertain. The CDR3 loop spans 14 amino acids. V was trimmed by 0 bases and J by 6 bases, leaving 9 bases between them. Germline V gene lookup returns CDR1 SGHVS and CDR2 FNYEAQ.

The genes are TRBV14 and TRBJ2-3; 10 bases are a match to TRBD2. Trimming at V came to 3 bases and at J to 5 bases, leaving 8 bases not matched to a gene. From germline, CDR1 is SGHDN and CDR2 FVKESK. This CDR3 region has 16 residues. DNA for the CDR3: TGTGCCAGCAGCCACGGACAGTGGACTAGCGGAGATACGCAGTATTTT. Translated, it gives CASSHGQWTSGDTQYF.

This chain links TRBV28 with TRBJ2-2; 7 positions match TRBD2. This CDR3 comprises 15 residues. The V and J ends lost 11 bases and 2 bases, in that order; junction bases with no gene match: 11. Germline V gene lookup returns CDR1 MDHEN and CDR2 SYDVKM. CDR3 amino acids: CAGGGLAENTGELFF. CDR3 nucleotides: TGTGCCGGGGGTGGGCTAGCGGAAAACACCGGGGAGCTGTTTTTT.

The rearrangement links TRBV6-4 to TRBJ1-3; 10 bases are a match to TRBD1. Germline V CDR1 and CDR2: MRHNA, SNTAGT. J gave up 2 bases and V 4 bases, and 5 bases lay outside the gene matches. CDR3 length: 16 amino acids. CDR3 sequence (DNA): TGTGCCAGCAGTGGGGGACAGGGGAAAACTGGAAACACCATATATTTT. Translation: CASSGGQGKTGNTIYF.

The chain couples TRBV6-1 to TRBJ2-7; D is possibly TRBD1 or TRBD2 (5 bases each). Trimming cost V 3 bases and J 8 bases, with 20 bases left between them. Germline CDR1 is MNHNS and CDR2 is SASEGT. The CDR3 loop spans 15 amino acids. The CDR3 protein is CASSDLPGTDRKQYF. For the CDR3, the DNA is TGTGCCAGCAGTGATCTTCCCGGGACCGATCGCAAGCAGTACTTC.

This chain connects TRBV6-6 to TRBJ1-1, with D hard to call. Germline V lookup: CDR1 MNHNY, CDR2 SVGAGI (reference sequence). Trimming stripped 4 bases from V and 1 base from J, with 13 bases between. The CDR3 sequence is 15 residues long. Here the CDR3 DNA reads TGTGCCAGCAGTTTAGTCCCGGAGCCGAACACTGAAGCTTTCTTT. Translation gives CASSLVPEPNTEAFF.

The rearrangement links TRBV2 to TRBJ2-1; D may match TRBD1 or TRBD2 (5 bases each). V was cut by 4 bases and J by 6 bases, with 7 bases left in between. The CDR3 extends over 12 amino acids. Germline lookup yields CDR1 SNHLY and CDR2 FYNNEI. Here the CDR3 reads CASSVGGNEQFF. CDR3 DNA: TGTGCCAGCAGTGTTGGGGGCAATGAGCAGTTCTTC.

The rearrangement joins TRBV6-4 to TRBJ2-1; TRBD2 matches 10 bases. Germline V gene sequence: CDR1 MRHNA, CDR2 SNTAGT. The CDR3 has 15 amino acids. V shed 5 bases and J 7 bases; nucleotides not matched to a gene: 8. CDR3 nucleotides: TGTGCCAGCAGTTGGGGTACTAGCGGGGAGAATGAGCAGTTCTTC. Protein sequence: CASSWGTSGENEQFF.

The DNA of the CDR3 is TGTGCCAGTAAGGGAGGGCAGGGAAAAACCGGGGAGCTGTTTTTT. Amino acids: CASKGGQGKTGELFF. This sequence joins TRBV19 and TRBJ2-2, with 7 bases lining up with TRBD2. This CDR3 contains 15 residues. CDR1 and CDR2 (germline): LNHDA, SQIVND (reference sequence). V lost 7 bases to trimming and J lost 5 bases; unmatched junction nucleotides: 10.